This T cell receptor beta chain was sequenced in a study of T cell responses to AZD1222 COVID-19 vaccine. Study findings and constraints: Nearly half of unique spike-specific TCRs reportedly avoided B.1.351 and B.1.1.7 mutated regions. Only 5 or 6 AZD1222 recipients were seropositive at baseline.

This CDR3 is 13 amino acids long. With 3 bases removed from V and 6 bases from J, the gap between germline ends came to 8 bases. The V gene's germline CDR1 is LGHNA and CDR2 YSLEER. Concerning this clone: What it recognizes is unknown.

Clones were sequenced by immunoSEQ multiplex PCR, and TCRdb holds only the in-frame ones, with some missing. The sample yields around 150,000 clones, around nine tenths seen once. The gene calls are TRBV4-3 and TRBJ2-2; D unclear. Specimen: peripheral blood, collected on day 0 of AZD1222 vaccination. This clonotype originated in an adult in good health. The CDR3 protein is CASSHLGSGELFF. For the CDR3, the DNA is TGCGCCAGCAGCCATCTTGGCTCCGGGGAGCTGTTTTTT.